The text below deals with one T cell receptor beta chain. Its antigen is undetermined. Germline V gene lookup returns CDR1 SGHVS and CDR2 FNYEAQ. The V gene end was trimmed by 0 bases and the J gene end by 5 bases; junction bases not matched to a gene: 2. The CDR3 is 14 residues long. These data come from a study of T cell repertoires in cytomegalovirus infection. The wider study: Matching HLA type, along with CMV infection, was indicated by public TCR beta signatures. Study conclusions and caveats: In two of eight donors, the top clonotype was HLA-C-restricted CMV-specific. The cumulative frequency of public TCR beta families identified carriers of CMV plus the relevant HLA.

TCRdb itself ran the reads through MiXCR, one entry per CDR3 protein. The table lists more than 300,000 distinct CDR3 sequences, approximately 35% of them singletons. Sequenced here: cultured PBMCs, sampled from culture after CMV antigen stimulation. The origin of this receptor is a human donor in good health (CMV status not recorded). Some clones in this sample may be carry-over from other donors' samples. This rearrangement joins TRBV7-6 to TRBJ2-3; TRBD2 matches 7 bases. The DNA for the CDR3 is TGTGCCAGCAGCTTAGCTGGGACTATAGATACGCAGTATTTT. Translating it yields CASSLAGTIDTQYF. Drawing the rest from reference TRBV7-6 and TRBJ2-3, the complete variable domain is GAGVSQSPRYKVTKRGQDVALRCDPISGHVSLYWYRQALGQGPEFLTYFNYEAQQDKSGLPNDRFSAERPEGSISTLTIQRTEQRDSAMYRCASSLAGTIDTQYFGPGTRLTVL.